A selection of T cell receptor beta chains follows, all from one sample in a study of OX40 agonist ivuxolimab in advanced cancers. Generated by immunoSEQ multiplex PCR, the TCRdb table keeps only in-frame clones and is missing some. Here the sample spans some 19,000 clones, 65% to 90% being singletons. This specimen consisted of CD4+ or CD8+ T cells sorted from blood, obtained in a trial of the OX40 agonist ivuxolimab. The receptors were gathered from an adult with an advanced solid tumor such as melanoma, head and neck, liver or kidney cancer. Each CDR3 is given with its conserved first and last residue. D genes are given only for firm matches. Rows may omit the clone size; those that give it use once, few, many or a size class.

NA TRBJ1-1 NA TRBV9 TGTGCCAGCAGCGTTCTTCCAGGGACTGAAGCTTTCTTT CASSVLPGTEAFF
NA TRBJ1-4 NA TRBV18 TGTGCCAGCTCACCAGGGGGATCAGGGGATAATGAAAAACTGTTTTTT CASSPGGSGDNEKLFF
NA TRBJ1-1 NA TRBV21-1 TGTGCCAGCAGTATTCGCCTAGCTACACGCACTGAAGCTTTCTTT CASSIRLATRTEAFF
NA TRBJ2-7 TRBD2 TRBV7-3 TGTGCCAGCAGCAAGACTAGCGGGGGGGTCTACGAGCAGTACTTC CASSKTSGGVYEQYF
NA TRBJ2-3 NA TRBV20-1 TGCAGTGCTAGCTTTCCAGATACGCAGTATTTT CSASFPDTQYF
NA TRBJ1-3 NA TRBV4-1 TGCGCCAGCAGCCAAGGGCATGTCTCTGGAAACACCATATATTTT CASSQGHVSGNTIYF
NA TRBJ1-2 TRBD1 TRBV7-2 TGTGCCAGCAGCTTAGTGGGGGATGGACAGGGAGTAGGCTACACCTTC CASSLVGDGQGVGYTF
few TRBJ1-5 NA TRBV14 TGTGCCAGCAGCCAAGGGGCGAGGAGCAATCAGCCCCAGCATTTT CASSQGARSNQPQHF
NA TRBJ2-7 TRBD2 TRBV23-1 TGCGCCAGCAGTCCAAAACGGAAGGGACTACAGAGCGACTACGAGCAGTACTTC CASSPKRKGLQSDYEQYF
NA TRBJ1-4 NA TRBV15 TGTGCCACCAGCAGAGATCTTAATGAAAAACTGTTTTTT CATSRDLNEKLFF